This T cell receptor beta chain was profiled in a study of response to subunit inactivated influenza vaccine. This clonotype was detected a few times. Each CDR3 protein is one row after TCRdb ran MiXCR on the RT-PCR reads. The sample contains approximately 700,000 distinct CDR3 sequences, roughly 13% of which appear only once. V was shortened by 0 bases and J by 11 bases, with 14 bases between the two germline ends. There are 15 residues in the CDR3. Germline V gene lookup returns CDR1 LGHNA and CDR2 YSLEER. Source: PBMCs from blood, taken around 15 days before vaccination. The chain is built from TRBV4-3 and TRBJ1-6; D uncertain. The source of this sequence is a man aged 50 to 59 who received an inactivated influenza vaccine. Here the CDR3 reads CASSQDRANQAPLHF. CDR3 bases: TGCGCCAGCAGCCAAGATCGGGCCAATCAGGCACCCCTCCACTTT.